The source of this TCR beta chain is a study of blood T cell repertoires in COVID-19. Study context: Researchers got acute and convalescent COVID-19 samples from the United States, Italy and Spain. The analysed material was cDNA or gDNA that came from T cells, B-cell-depleted T cells, or PBMCs.

CDR1 is LNHDA and CDR2 is SQIVND in the germline V gene (reference sequence). CDR3 length equals 15 residues. V was pared by 10 bases and J by 3 bases, with 21 bases between. This table comes from immunoSEQ multiplex PCR, and its TCRdb copy is limited to in-frame clones, with some not included. The sample lists around 70,000 clones, approximately 84% seen once, with 9.5% to 15% in the top ten. The sequencing sample was made of peripheral blood. This TCR was recovered from a man aged 45-65 years with COVID-19, enrolled during active disease. The rearrangement uses TRBV19 and TRBJ1-1; D gene ambiguous. CDR3 amino acids: CATKVGAKSHTEAFF. The DNA for the CDR3 is TGTGCCACCAAGGTGGGAGCCAAGTCCCACACTGAAGCTTTCTTT.